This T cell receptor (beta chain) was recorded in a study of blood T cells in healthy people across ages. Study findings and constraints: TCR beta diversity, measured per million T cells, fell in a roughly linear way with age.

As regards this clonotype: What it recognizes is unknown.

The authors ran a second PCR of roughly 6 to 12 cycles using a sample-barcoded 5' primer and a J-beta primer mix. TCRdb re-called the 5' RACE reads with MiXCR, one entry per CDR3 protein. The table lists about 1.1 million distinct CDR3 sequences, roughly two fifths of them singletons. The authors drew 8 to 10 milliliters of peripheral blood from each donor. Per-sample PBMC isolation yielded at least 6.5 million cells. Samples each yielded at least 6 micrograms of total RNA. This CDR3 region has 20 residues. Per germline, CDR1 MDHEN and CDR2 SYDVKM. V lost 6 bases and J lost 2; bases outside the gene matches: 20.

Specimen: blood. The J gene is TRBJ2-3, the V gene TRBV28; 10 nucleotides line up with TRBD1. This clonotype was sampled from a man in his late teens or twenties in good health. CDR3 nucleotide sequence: TGTGCCAGCAGACCAAATATACCGGGACAGGGGCTAGGATTCACAGATACGCAGTATTTT. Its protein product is CASRPNIPGQGLGFTDTQYF.